This TCR beta chain comes out of a study of glioma-infiltrating T cells. V was pared by 5 bases and J by 4 bases, with 10 bases of the junction left unmatched. Germline V gene lookup returns CDR1 MDHEN and CDR2 SYDVKM. The CDR3 has 15 amino acids. TCR alpha and beta CDR3 regions were amplified from RNA using iRepertoire nested multiplex PCR. One-step reverse transcription and amplification started from approximately 100-400 ng of tissue mRNA or PBMC total RNA. TCRdb re-called the multiplex PCR reads through MiXCR, storing one row per CDR3 protein. Of roughly 350,000 distinct CDR3 sequences listed, roughly two fifths are singletons.

The receptor was derived from a human donor with low-grade glioma or glioblastoma, undergoing nonglioma brain surgery, or in good health (not recorded which). This chain joins TRBV28 and TRBJ2-7; TRBD2 aligns across 8 bases. The sequenced sample was glioma tissue, nonneoplastic brain tissue, or PBMCs (not recorded which). The DNA of the CDR3 is TGTGCCAGCAGTCAGACCGGGGCGGGGGGATACGAGCAGTACTTC. Protein product: CASSQTGAGGYEQYF.